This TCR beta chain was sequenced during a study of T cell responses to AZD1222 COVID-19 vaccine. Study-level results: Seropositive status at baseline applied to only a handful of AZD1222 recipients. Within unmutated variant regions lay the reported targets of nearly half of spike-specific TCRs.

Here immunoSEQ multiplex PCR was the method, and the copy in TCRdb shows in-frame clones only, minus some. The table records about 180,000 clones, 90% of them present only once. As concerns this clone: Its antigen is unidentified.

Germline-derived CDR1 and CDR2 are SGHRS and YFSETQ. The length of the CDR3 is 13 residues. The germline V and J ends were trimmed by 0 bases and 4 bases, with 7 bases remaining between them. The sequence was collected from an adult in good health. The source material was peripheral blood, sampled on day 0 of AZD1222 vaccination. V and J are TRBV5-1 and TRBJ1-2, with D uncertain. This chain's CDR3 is CASSLGQSYGYTF. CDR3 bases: TGCGCCAGCAGCTTGGGGCAGAGCTATGGCTACACCTTC.